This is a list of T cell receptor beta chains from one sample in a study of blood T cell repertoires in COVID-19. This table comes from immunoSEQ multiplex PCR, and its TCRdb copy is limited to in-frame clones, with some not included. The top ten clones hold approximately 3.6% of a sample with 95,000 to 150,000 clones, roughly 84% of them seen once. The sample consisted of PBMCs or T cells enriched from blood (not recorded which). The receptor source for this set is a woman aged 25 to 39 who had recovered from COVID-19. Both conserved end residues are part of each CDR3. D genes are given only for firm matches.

CASSSGTGVVGETQYF,TRBV28,TRBJ2-5,16,TRBD1
CSVDLTDYGYTF,TRBV29-1,TRBJ1-2,12,.
CASSPFDYGYTF,TRBV28,TRBJ1-2,12,.
CASSSRGGGPDYGYTF,TRBV7-2,TRBJ1-2,16,.
CASSRDRGNSNQPQHF,TRBV3-1/TRBV3-2,TRBJ1-5,16,TRBD1
CASRADRGTYNEQFF,TRBV27,TRBJ2-1,15,.
CASRGTVLGSPLHF,TRBV6-5,TRBJ1-6,14,TRBD1
CASSPPTSGIYNEQFF,TRBV19,TRBJ2-1,16,TRBD2
CATWGGVYGYTF,TRBV7-9,TRBJ1-2,12,.
CASSLAASGPYNEQFF,TRBV7-2,TRBJ2-1,16,TRBD2
CASSTTGTDGYTF,TRBV19,TRBJ1-2,13,TRBD1
CATSFRGSSYEQYF,TRBV24-1,TRBJ2-7,14,.
CASSPTTSPNEQFF,TRBV5-1,TRBJ2-1,14,.
CASTQTGMNYGYTF,TRBV28,TRBJ1-2,14,TRBD1
CASSLDGQGNEKLFF,TRBV7-2,TRBJ1-4,15,TRBD1
CASSFRGNNYGYTF,TRBV6-5,TRBJ1-2,14,.
CASTPLGTLDHGYTF,TRBV28,TRBJ1-2,15,.
CSVEFGADTQYF,TRBV29-1,TRBJ2-3,12,.
CASRLAQVVYEQFF,TRBV6-5,TRBJ2-1,14,.
CASSKTGRSYEQYF,TRBV14,TRBJ2-7,14,TRBD1
CASSRSGSRSGNTIYF,TRBV19,TRBJ1-3,16,.
CASSQGSAGAQSLGHEQYF,TRBV4-1,TRBJ2-7,19,TRBD2
CASSQVVGSNQPQHF,TRBV4-3,TRBJ1-5,15,.
CASRLPDRQNTEAFF,TRBV2,TRBJ1-1,15,.
CAWSEGGQFYEQYF,TRBV30,TRBJ2-7,14,TRBD1
CATKGLADTGELFF,TRBV21-1,TRBJ2-2,14,.
CASSVGDPNSPLHF,TRBV5-1,TRBJ1-6,14,.
CASRPGTITDTQYF,TRBV5-1,TRBJ2-3,14,TRBD2
CASSRQGGTGELFF,TRBV3-1/TRBV3-2,TRBJ2-2,14,TRBD1
CASSDKGQGHEKLFF,TRBV25-1,TRBJ1-4,15,TRBD1